The present T cell receptor (beta chain) was sequenced within a study of blood T cell repertoires in COVID-19. In the study overall: The cDNA or gDNA used as material had been derived from T cells, B-cell-depleted T cells, or PBMCs.

This clone was counted once. CDR3 length: 11 residues. The V end was cut by 10 bases, the J end by 3 bases, with 8 bases between. The germline V gene has CDR1 MNHEY and CDR2 SVGAGI. As handled by the study authors: From reference gene primer amplification, estimates of nucleated cell counts were derived. Produced via immunoSEQ multiplex PCR; TCRdb's table is partial and in-frame only. That table is the source of V, J and clone size, and D and trimming were worked out from the DNA. The sample lists some 200,000 clones; 80% to 85% were seen once. Specimen: peripheral blood. This clonotype was obtained from an elderly woman with COVID-19, enrolled during active disease. The chain links TRBV6-5 to TRBJ2-3; D gene uncertain. The CDR3 region has the DNA TGTGCCACCGAGAGGACAGATACGCAGTATTTT. Residues: CATERTDTQYF.